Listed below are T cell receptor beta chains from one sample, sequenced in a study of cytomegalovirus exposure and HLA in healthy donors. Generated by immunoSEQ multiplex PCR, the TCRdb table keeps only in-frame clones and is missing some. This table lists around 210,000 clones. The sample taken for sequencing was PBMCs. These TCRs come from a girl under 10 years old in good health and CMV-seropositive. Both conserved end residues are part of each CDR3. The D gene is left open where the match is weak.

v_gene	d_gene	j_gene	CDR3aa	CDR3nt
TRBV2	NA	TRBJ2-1	CASSAQNEQFF	TGTGCCAGCAGTGCGCAGAATGAGCAGTTCTTC
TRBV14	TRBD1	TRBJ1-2	CASSHDPRQGARPDYGYTF	TGTGCCAGCAGCCACGACCCTCGACAGGGCGCCCGTCCTGACTATGGCTACACCTTC
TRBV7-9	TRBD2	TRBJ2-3	CASSTTSGSFTDTQYF	TGTGCCAGCAGTACTACTAGCGGGAGCTTCACAGATACGCAGTATTTT
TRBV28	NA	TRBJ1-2	CASSPTGSYGYTF	TGTGCCAGCAGTCCCACAGGGTCCTATGGCTACACCTTC
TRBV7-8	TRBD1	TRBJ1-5	CASSLVGTGNTPQHF	TGTGCCAGCAGCTTAGTTGGGACAGGGAACACGCCCCAGCATTTT
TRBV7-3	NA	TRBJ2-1	CASSLDQNNEQFF	TGTGCCAGCAGCCTAGACCAAAACAATGAGCAGTTCTTC
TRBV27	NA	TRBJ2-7	CASSLWERSEQYF	TGTGCCAGCAGTTTATGGGAGAGGAGCGAGCAGTACTTC
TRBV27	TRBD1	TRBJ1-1	CASRDRGRVNTEAFF	TGTGCCAGCAGGGACAGGGGAAGGGTGAACACTGAAGCTTTCTTT
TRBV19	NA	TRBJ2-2	CASTLRAGPGELFF	TGTGCCAGTACCCTACGCGCAGGGCCCGGGGAGCTGTTTTTT
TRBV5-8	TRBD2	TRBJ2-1	CASSLRIAGMQFF	TGTGCCAGCAGCTTGAGAATAGCGGGCATGCAGTTCTTC
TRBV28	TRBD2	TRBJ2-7	CASTGLAAPLSSYEQYF	TGTGCCAGCACGGGGCTAGCGGCCCCTCTTTCGAGCTACGAGCAGTACTTC
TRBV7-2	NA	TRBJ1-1	CASSARQMNTEAFF	TGTGCCAGCAGCGCCAGACAGATGAACACTGAAGCTTTCTTT
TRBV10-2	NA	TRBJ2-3	CAIRSSPLGADTQYF	TGCGCCATCCGATCCAGCCCCCTCGGGGCAGATACGCAGTATTTT
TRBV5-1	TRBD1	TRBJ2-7	CASSLSPGQGVYEQYF	TGCGCCAGCAGCTTGTCTCCCGGACAGGGGGTCTACGAGCAGTACTTC
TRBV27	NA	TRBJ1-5	CASSLVTGNNQPQHF	TGTGCCAGCAGTTTAGTTACAGGGAACAATCAGCCCCAGCATTTT
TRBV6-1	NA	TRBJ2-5	CASHGGAQETQYF	TGTGCCAGCCACGGAGGGGCACAAGAGACCCAGTACTTC
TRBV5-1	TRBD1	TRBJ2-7	CASSLDRGRIYEQYF	TGCGCCAGCAGCTTAGACAGGGGCAGGATCTACGAGCAGTACTTC
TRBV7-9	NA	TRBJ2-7	CASSLAAGLVHEQYF	TGTGCCAGCAGCTTAGCGGCAGGGCTAGTCCACGAGCAGTACTTC
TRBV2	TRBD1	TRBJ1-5	CASRTGQAAEQPQHF	TGTGCCAGCAGGACCGGACAGGCCGCCGAACAGCCCCAGCATTTT
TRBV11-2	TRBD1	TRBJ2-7	CASSLTGTGGYEQYF	TGTGCCAGCAGCTTGACCGGGACAGGGGGTTACGAGCAGTACTTC
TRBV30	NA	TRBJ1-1	CAWSVQWGDTEAFF	TGTGCCTGGAGTGTACAGTGGGGGGACACTGAAGCTTTCTTT
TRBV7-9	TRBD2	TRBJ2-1	CASSFGTSGKDEQFF	TGTGCCAGCAGCTTCGGGACTAGCGGGAAAGATGAGCAGTTCTTC
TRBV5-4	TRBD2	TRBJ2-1	CASSLRLAGVSVGHNEQFF	TGTGCCAGCAGCTTGAGACTAGCGGGAGTTAGCGTGGGTCACAATGAGCAGTTCTTC
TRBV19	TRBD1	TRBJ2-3	CASSTGGPDTQYF	TGTGCCAGTAGCACAGGGGGACCAGATACGCAGTATTTT
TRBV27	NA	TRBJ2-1	CASRRDGVGYNEQFF	TGTGCCAGCAGACGGGATGGAGTGGGTTACAATGAGCAGTTCTTC
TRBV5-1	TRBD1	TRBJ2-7	CASSLGTGQGYEQYF	TGCGCCAGCAGCTTAGGGACAGGGCAAGGGTACGAGCAGTACTTC
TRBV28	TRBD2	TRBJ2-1	CASSSYPITGGDNEQFF	TGTGCCAGCAGTTCCTACCCGATCACGGGAGGCGACAATGAGCAGTTCTTC
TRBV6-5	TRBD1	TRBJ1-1	CASSYLPGGTEAFF	TGTGCCAGCAGTTATTTACCAGGGGGCACTGAAGCTTTCTTT
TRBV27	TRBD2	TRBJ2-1	CASSLKRAGGPRVDNEQFF	TGTGCCAGCAGTTTAAAGCGGGCGGGAGGGCCTAGGGTGGACAATGAGCAGTTCTTC
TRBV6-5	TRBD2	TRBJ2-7	CASSYSREANYEQYF	TGTGCCAGCAGTTACTCGCGGGAGGCCAACTACGAGCAGTACTTC
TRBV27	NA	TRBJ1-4	CASSLSRGWNEKLFF	TGTGCCAGCAGTTTATCAAGGGGCTGGAATGAAAAACTGTTTTTT
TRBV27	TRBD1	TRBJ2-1	CASSSDHQPGQGVWGQFF	TGTGCCAGCAGTTCGGACCACCAACCGGGACAGGGGGTCTGGGGGCAGTTCTTC
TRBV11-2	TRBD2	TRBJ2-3	CASSPGLAGDTQYF	TGTGCCAGCAGCCCCGGACTAGCTGGAGATACGCAGTATTTT
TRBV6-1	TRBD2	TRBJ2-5	CASSDSPLELAGGLETQYF	TGTGCCAGCAGTGATTCACCCCTGGAACTAGCGGGAGGCCTGGAGACCCAGTACTTC
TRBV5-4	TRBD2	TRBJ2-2	CASSQLAGSGTGELFF	TGTGCCAGCAGCCAACTAGCGGGGAGTGGCACCGGGGAGCTGTTTTTT
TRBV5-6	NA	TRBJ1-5	CASSLFNLDQPQHF	TGTGCCAGCAGCTTGTTTAACCTAGATCAGCCCCAGCATTTT